This is a list of T cell receptor beta chains from one sample in a study of blood T cell repertoires in COVID-19. Profiling relied on immunoSEQ multiplex PCR, and the TCRdb table lists in-frame clones only, not all of them. The table shows over 130,000 clones, with 75% to 80% occurring only once. The sample was peripheral blood. The receptors originated from a woman between 50 and 59 years old with active or convalescent COVID-19. The CDR3 runs from the conserved cysteine through the conserved F or W. Each record gives: J gene, clone size, D gene, V gene, CDR3 DNA, CDR3 protein. A D gene is named only where the DNA matches it firmly. A row's size may be missing; if present it is once, few, many or a size class.

TRBJ2-3,NA,TRBD2,TRBV5-4,TGTGCCAGCACTCAGGGAGCGGGAGGCACAGATACGCAGTATTTT,CASTQGAGGTDTQYF
TRBJ1-5,NA,NA,TRBV5-6,TGTGCCAGCAGCTTGCGTAGCAATCAGCCCCAGCATTTT,CASSLRSNQPQHF
TRBJ2-3,once,NA,TRBV12-3/TRBV12-4,TGTGCCAGCAGTTTGAGAAGCACAGATACGCAGTATTTT,CASSLRSTDTQYF
TRBJ1-1,once,NA,TRBV10-1,TGCGCCAGCACCGCGGGGTCGAACACTGAAGCTTTCTTT,CASTAGSNTEAFF
TRBJ2-5,NA,NA,TRBV6-2/TRBV6-3,TGTGCCAGCAGTCGGGTCCCAGAGACCCAGTACTTC,CASSRVPETQYF
TRBJ2-7,NA,TRBD1,TRBV14,TGTGCCAGCAGCCTTTCTCTAGGGGGCCTCCACTTC,CASSLSLGGLHF
TRBJ1-1,NA,TRBD1,TRBV27,TGTGCCAGCAGTTCCACAGGGGGCGTCGGCACTGAAGCTTTCTTT,CASSSTGGVGTEAFF
TRBJ1-6,NA,NA,TRBV28,TGTGCCAGCAGTTTGCGGGGGGCTAGAAATTCACCCCTCCACTTT,CASSLRGARNSPLHF
TRBJ2-3,NA,NA,TRBV5-1,TGCGCCAGCAGCCCGGGTTATATCCGGGATACGCAGTATTTT,CASSPGYIRDTQYF
TRBJ2-5,NA,TRBD1,TRBV4-3,TGCGCCAGCAGTCGCGGGACAGGCATCCAAGAGACCCAGTACTTC,CASSRGTGIQETQYF
TRBJ1-5,NA,NA,TRBV6-2/TRBV6-3,TGTGCCAGCAGTTACGTGGGGGCCCGGCGGCCCCAGCATTTT,CASSYVGARRPQHF
TRBJ2-5,NA,TRBD2,TRBV10-1,TGCGCCAGCAGTGATAAGCTTCGCGGGACTAACCCTCAACAAGAGACCCAGTACTTC,CASSDKLRGTNPQQETQYF
TRBJ2-1,few,TRBD2,TRBV5-1,TGCGCCAGCAGCTCCGCTCGAAGCGGGAGGGCCCACAATGAGCAGTTCTTC,CASSSARSGRAHNEQFF
TRBJ2-2,NA,TRBD2,TRBV7-2,TGTGCCAGCATCCCCCGGGGGGGAGGAATGGCCGGGGAGCTGTTTTTT,CASIPRGGGMAGELFF
TRBJ1-1,NA,TRBD1,TRBV18,TGTGCCAGCTCACCGGGACAGGGGAATGAAGCTTTCTTT,CASSPGQGNEAFF
TRBJ1-2,NA,TRBD1,TRBV30,TGTGCCTGGAGTGGCCTGGGGACAGTTCCTTATGGCTACACCTTC,CAWSGLGTVPYGYTF
TRBJ1-3,NA,TRBD1,TRBV24-1,TGTGCCACCAGTGATTGCGGCGAGACAGGGAGCTCTGGAAACACCATATATTTT,CATSDCGETGSSGNTIYF
TRBJ2-1,medium-sized,NA,TRBV7-9,TGTGCCAGCAGCTCCTTAGATGCAGGGGGGATAAGGGACAATGAGCAGTTCTTC,CASSSLDAGGIRDNEQFF
TRBJ2-1,NA,TRBD1,TRBV6-1,TGTGCCAGCAGTGATCCGGGACAGGGGCCTCGTGAGCAGTTCTTC,CASSDPGQGPREQFF
TRBJ2-7,NA,NA,TRBV10-3,TGTGCCATCAGTGAGGCCGACAGCGTCCCCTACGAGCAGTACTTC,CAISEADSVPYEQYF
TRBJ2-7,NA,TRBD1,TRBV6-6,TGTGCCAGCAGTGGGGACAGCTCCTACGAGCAGTACTTC,CASSGDSSYEQYF
TRBJ1-1,many,NA,TRBV29-1,TGCAGTGGCGGGCAGCTACGAGAAGCTTTCTTT,CSGGQLREAFF
TRBJ2-7,few,NA,TRBV11-2,TGTGCCAGCAGCTTAGGGGCAGCCTACGAGCAGTACTTC,CASSLGAAYEQYF
TRBJ1-2,once,TRBD1,TRBV3-1/TRBV3-2,TGTGCCAGCAGCCAAGGTACAGGGGGAGCTGGCTACACCTTC,CASSQGTGGAGYTF
TRBJ1-2,NA,TRBD1,TRBV29-1,TGCAGCGTGAAACCTGGGACAGGGAGTGGCTACACCTTC,CSVKPGTGSGYTF
TRBJ1-1,few,NA,TRBV5-1,TGCGCCAGCAGCTTGGTACAGGGAGACACTGAAGCTTTCTTT,CASSLVQGDTEAFF
TRBJ2-2,few,NA,TRBV7-9,TGTGCCAGCAGCCCGAACAGGGCCACCGGGGAGCTGTTTTTT,CASSPNRATGELFF
TRBJ1-6,few,TRBD1,TRBV7-2,TGTGCCAGCAGCTTAGACCCGACAGGGCGCCTCCACTTT,CASSLDPTGRLHF
TRBJ1-1,NA,TRBD1,TRBV2,TGTGCCAGCAGTGTCAGTCTGGGACAGGCGAACACTGAAGCTTTCTTT,CASSVSLGQANTEAFF
TRBJ2-1,NA,NA,TRBV9,TGTGCCAGCAGCGTTAGCGGAGGGTGGAATGAGCAGTTCTTC,CASSVSGGWNEQFF
TRBJ1-2,NA,NA,TRBV28,TGTGCCAGCAGTTCCTGGAGCTATGGCTACACCTTC,CASSSWSYGYTF
TRBJ2-2,NA,NA,TRBV7-9,TGTGCCAGCAGCTTAGCACAGCCGAACACCGGGGAGCTGTTTTTT,CASSLAQPNTGELFF
TRBJ1-2,NA,TRBD1,TRBV11-2,TGTGCCAGCAGCCCGGGACAGAGCTATGGCTACACCTTC,CASSPGQSYGYTF
TRBJ2-2,NA,NA,TRBV2,TGTGCCAGCAGTGGACACCCGAACACCGGGGAGCTGTTTTTT,CASSGHPNTGELFF
TRBJ2-6,NA,NA,TRBV30,TGTGCCTGGAGTACGGGGATCGGTGGGGCCAACGTCCTGACTTTC,CAWSTGIGGANVLTF
TRBJ2-3,NA,NA,TRBV19,TGTGCCAGTAGTATGGGGCCAGATACGCAGTATTTT,CASSMGPDTQYF
TRBJ1-1,NA,NA,TRBV20-1,TGCAGTGCTAGTGGAGGCACCCTTAAGAACACTGAAGCTTTCTTT,CSASGGTLKNTEAFF
TRBJ2-3,NA,TRBD2,TRBV7-3,TGTGCCAGCAGCACTAGCGGGGAGGGCGTTACGCAGTATTTT,CASSTSGEGVTQYF
TRBJ1-2,NA,NA,TRBV29-1,TGCAGCGCCCAGGACTCTCTCGACTATGGCTACACCTTC,CSAQDSLDYGYTF
TRBJ2-6,once,NA,TRBV19,TGTGCCAGTAGGTCTCTGGGGGCCAACGTCCTGACTTTC,CASRSLGANVLTF
TRBJ1-1,NA,NA,TRBV28,TGTGCCAGCAGGCTGACAACCCCGAACACTGAAGCTTTCTTT,CASRLTTPNTEAFF
TRBJ1-1,NA,NA,TRBV18,TGTGCCAGCTCACCACCCTTGGGGGCTGCTGAAGCTTTCTTT,CASSPPLGAAEAFF